These 27 T cell receptor beta chains were sequenced from one sample in a study of CD8 T cells in Susac syndrome. cDNA came from approximately 0.5 to 1 ug RNA primed by random hexamers. TCRdb reanalysed the immunoSEQ multiplex PCR reads using MiXCR and keeps one entry per CDR3 protein. The sample holds around 140,000 distinct CDR3 sequences, roughly 95% seen once. The specimen was CD4+ T cells from PBMCs. These receptors all come from a human donor with multiple sclerosis.

The chain combines TRBV13 with TRBJ2-1, with D possibly being TRBD1 (6 bases). Germline V CDR1 and CDR2: PRHDT, FYEKMQ (reference sequence). This CDR3 is built from 14 residues. Trimming took 8 bases from V and 0 from J, leaving 11 bases between them. CDR3 DNA: TGTGCCAGCCGGAAAGGGGGCTCCTACAATGAGCAGTTCTTC. This translates into CASRKGGSYNEQFF.

Only a few counts were recorded for this clonotype. The chain links TRBV11-2 to TRBJ2-2; TRBD2 is a possible D gene (6 bases). CDR1 SGHAT and CDR2 FQNNGV come from the germline V gene. Trimming took 1 base from V and 4 from J, leaving 10 bases between them. The CDR3 is 15 amino acids. The CDR3 here is CASSLVAGSTGELFF. DNA of the CDR3: TGTGCCAGCAGCTTAGTTGCGGGGAGCACCGGGGAGCTGTTTTTT.

J is TRBJ1-2 and V is TRBV4-3, with D hard to call. The V gene's germline CDR1 is LGHNA and CDR2 YSLEER. V shed 3 bases and J shed 0 bases, with 11 bases lying between them. This CDR3 is built from 15 residues. The CDR3 sequence: CASSQVLGSNYGYTF. For the CDR3, the DNA is TGCGCCAGCAGCCAGGTGCTGGGGTCTAACTATGGCTACACCTTC.

The V call is TRBV6-2 or TRBV6-3, the J call TRBJ2-7, with 7 bases lining up with TRBD1. Trimming at V came to 6 bases and at J to 2 bases, leaving 4 bases not matched to a gene. Germline V CDR1 and CDR2: MNHEY, SVGEGT. The CDR3 sequence is 13 residues long. The CDR3 region is CASRWTGTYEQYF. The DNA for the CDR3 is TGTGCCAGCAGGTGGACAGGAACCTACGAGCAGTACTTC.

The gene calls are TRBV9 and TRBJ2-1, with D perhaps matching TRBD1 or TRBD2 (5 bases each). The CDR3 runs to 15 residues. The V end lost 4 bases, the J end lost 0 bases, and 11 bases lay between the germline ends. Germline V gene lookup returns CDR1 SGDLS and CDR2 YYNGEE. CDR3 DNA sequence: TGTGCCAGCAGCCCAGACGGGACCTCCTACAATGAGCAGTTCTTC. This codes for CASSPDGTSYNEQFF.

This chain joins TRBV19 and TRBJ2-1; D possibly corresponds to TRBD2 (5 bases). Germline CDR1 LNHDA, CDR2 SQIVND (reference sequence). This CDR3 comprises 17 residues. Trimming cost V 3 bases and J 0 bases, with 15 bases left between them. CDR3 DNA: TGTGCCAGTAGTATTAATCGAGGGAGAGGCTCCTACAATGAGCAGTTCTTC. It translates to CASSINRGRGSYNEQFF. Looking up the rest from reference TRBV19 and TRBJ2-1 gives the full variable domain: DGGITQSPKYLFRKEGQNVTLSCEQNLNHDAMYWYRQDPGQGLRLIYYSQIVNDFQKGDIAEGYSVSREKKESFPLTVTSAQKNPTAFYLCASSINRGRGSYNEQFFGPGTRLTVL.

The chain links TRBV9 to TRBJ2-7; TRBD1 is a possible D gene (6 bases). In germline, CDR1 is SGDLS, CDR2 YYNGEE. The V end was cut by 3 bases, the J end by 4 bases, with 20 bases between. The CDR3 extends over 16 amino acids. The CDR3 coding sequence is TGTGCCAGCAGCGCAGGAACAGGGAGTGGGGTATACGAGCAGTACTTC. Protein: CASSAGTGSGVYEQYF. The entire variable domain, with the rest obtained from reference TRBV9 and TRBJ2-7, is as follows: DSGVTQTPKHLITATGQRVTLRCSPRSGDLSVYWYQQSLDQGLQFLIQYYNGEERAKGNILERFSAQQFPDLHSELNLSSLELGDSALYFCASSAGTGSGVYEQYFGPGTRLTVT.

This clonotype was seen just once. V gene TRBV30 combines with J gene TRBJ1-2, with D maybe TRBD1 (5 bases). Germline CDR1 GTSNPN, CDR2 SVGIG (reference sequence). The length of the CDR3 is 13 residues. Trimming took 2 bases from V and 3 from J, leaving 10 bases between them. The CDR3 bases are TGTGCCTGGAGTTACGGCAGGGACTATGGCTACACCTTC. The encoded protein is CAWSYGRDYGYTF.

The V gene is TRBV29-1, the J gene TRBJ1-5; 8 nucleotides agree with TRBD1. The CDR3 length is 13 residues. J lost 8 bases, V lost 5 bases, and 8 bases had no gene match. Germline CDR1 is SQVTM and CDR2 is ANQGSEA. CDR3: CSVQGAGGEPQHF. The CDR3 DNA follows: TGCAGCGTTCAGGGGGCCGGCGGGGAGCCCCAGCATTTT. Full variable domain (missing parts from reference TRBV29-1 and TRBJ1-5): SAVISQKPSRDICQRGTSLTIQCQVDSQVTMMFWYRQQPGQSLTLIATANQGSEATYESGFVIDKFPISRPNLTFSTLTVSNMSPEDSSIYLCSVQGAGGEPQHFGDGTRLSIL.

The chain is built from TRBV12-3 or TRBV12-4 and TRBJ2-1; 9 bases align to TRBD2. V was pared by 3 bases and J by 5 bases, with 5 bases of the junction left unmatched. This CDR3 spans 15 amino acids. The CDR3 here is CASSFWRGGHNEQFF. As DNA, the CDR3 is TGTGCCAGCAGTTTTTGGCGGGGGGGCCACAATGAGCAGTTCTTC.

Only one count was recorded for this clonotype. The chain employs TRBV29-1 and TRBJ2-6, with a weak D call TRBD2 (6 bases). V lost 8 bases, J lost 4 bases, and 18 bases lay in between. The CDR3 has 15 residues. The germline CDR1 and CDR2 sequences are SQVTM and ANQGSEA. The CDR3 sequence is CSFLSGLGGANVLTF. For the CDR3, the DNA is TGCAGCTTCCTGAGCGGGCTAGGCGGGGCCAACGTCCTGACTTTC.

The CDR3 sequence is CASSRTGESYNEQFF. The DNA of the CDR3 is TGTGCCAGCAGCAGGACAGGAGAGTCCTACAATGAGCAGTTCTTC. V usage is TRBV5-6 and J usage is TRBJ2-1; 7 bases map to TRBD1. CDR3 length: 15 residues. J lost 1 base, V lost 4 bases, and 5 bases had no gene match. Germline V gives CDR1 SGHDT, CDR2 YYEEEE.

The V gene is TRBV3-1, the J gene TRBJ2-5, with D unresolved. Germline V gives CDR1 LGHDT, CDR2 YNNKEL (reference sequence). The CDR3 has 12 amino acids. The V and J ends lost 1 base and 5 bases respectively, with 5 bases between them. DNA for the CDR3: TGTGCCAGCAGCCAAGGGTGGGAGACCCAGTACTTC. Its protein product is CASSQGWETQYF.

The rearrangement links TRBV29-1 to TRBJ1-1, with D tentatively TRBD1 (5 bases). V gave up 4 bases and J gave up 4 bases, with 19 bases separating them. This CDR3 comprises 15 residues. Germline loops: CDR1 SQVTM, CDR2 ANQGSEA. CDR3 DNA sequence: TGCAGCGTTGGCCCGAAGGCGGGGGGTAGCACTGAAGCTTTCTTT. Protein: CSVGPKAGGSTEAFF.

This chain joins TRBV4-3 and TRBJ2-3; 8 bases are a match to TRBD1. This CDR3 contains 15 residues. With V trimmed by 4 bases and J by 6 bases, 9 bases remained unmatched. From germline, CDR1 is LGHNA and CDR2 YSLEER. The CDR3 DNA sequence: TGCGCCAGCAGCCGGAGAGGACAGGGTACGGATACGCAGTATTTT. Translated: CASSRRGQGTDTQYF.

V and J are TRBV12-3 or TRBV12-4 and TRBJ1-3; 7 positions agree with TRBD1. V was pared by 3 bases and J by 8 bases, with 10 bases of the junction left unmatched. CDR3 size: 15 residues. CDR3 residues: CASSFLGQLWDTIYF. As DNA, the CDR3 is TGTGCCAGCAGTTTTCTGGGACAGTTATGGGACACCATATATTTT.

Only one count was recorded for this clonotype. The V gene is TRBV28, the J gene TRBJ2-7, with D possibly being TRBD1 (6 bases). The CDR3 covers 12 residues. Deletions cut 7 bases from V and 2 bases from J, with 9 bases between. Germline CDR1 MDHEN, CDR2 SYDVKM. CDR3: CASKRTAYEQYF. CDR3 DNA: TGTGCCAGCAAGAGGACAGCCTACGAGCAGTACTTC. The whole variable domain, remainder taken from reference TRBV28 and TRBJ2-7, is DVKVTQSSRYLVKRTGEKVFLECVQDMDHENMFWYRQDPGLGLRLIYFSYDVKMKEKGDIPEGYSVSREKKERFSLILESASTNQTSMYLCASKRTAYEQYFGPGTRLTVT.

The chain is built from TRBV30 and TRBJ1-6, with 8 bases lining up with TRBD1. The trim removed 1 base at V and 9 bases at J, leaving 11 bases unmatched. This CDR3 comprises 16 residues. Per the germline V gene, CDR1 is GTSNPN and CDR2 is SVGIG (reference sequence). CDR3 nucleotide sequence: TGTGCCTGGAGTGCGAACCGCAGGGGGCTTAGTTCACCCCTCCACTTT. As protein: CAWSANRRGLSSPLHF.

This clonotype came up once. The V and J genes are TRBV6-6 and TRBJ2-1, with D hard to call. The V gene lost 6 bases and the J gene lost 4 bases, with 19 bases spanning the gap. The germline CDR1 and CDR2 sequences are MNHNY and SVGAGI (reference sequence). CDR3 length: 16 residues. CDR3 DNA: TGTGCCAGCAGCTCTCTAGGGCTACAACTGTACAATGAGCAGTTCTTC. Protein product: CASSSLGLQLYNEQFF.

The rearrangement uses TRBV4-3 and TRBJ1-6; 7 bases are a match to TRBD1. In germline, CDR1 is LGHNA, CDR2 YSLEER. With V trimmed by 1 base and J by 7 bases, 4 bases remained unmatched. This CDR3 region has 15 residues. The CDR3 sequence is CASSQVAQGNSPLHF. The CDR3 nucleotides are TGCGCCAGCAGCCAAGTAGCACAGGGGAATTCACCCCTCCACTTT.

The chain carries TRBV18 and TRBJ2-7, with TRBD1 matching 10 bases. Germline CDR1 and CDR2: KGHSH and LQKENI. With V trimmed by 5 bases and J by 3 bases, 7 bases remained unmatched. CDR3 length equals 15 residues. CDR3 in DNA: TGTGCCAGCTCATCTCCGGGACAGGGGCACTACGAGCAGTACTTC. This codes for CASSSPGQGHYEQYF.

This chain uses TRBV5-1 with TRBJ2-3; tentative D call: TRBD1 (6 bases). The CDR3 loop spans 15 amino acids. Trimming pared 1 base from V and 4 bases from J, leaving 13 bases between. The germline CDR1 and CDR2 sequences are SGHRS and YFSETQ. Here the CDR3 reads CASSLHPTGPDTQYF. The CDR3 DNA reads TGCGCCAGCAGCTTGCACCCTACAGGGCCAGATACGCAGTATTTT.

V usage is TRBV18 and J usage is TRBJ2-3, with TRBD2 as a possible D gene (6 bases). The CDR3 length is 13 residues. The V end was cut by 6 bases, the J end by 2 bases, with 9 bases between. Per the germline V gene, CDR1 is KGHSH and CDR2 is LQKENI. CDR3 nucleotide sequence: TGTGCCAGCTCGCGGGACGACACAGATACGCAGTATTTT. This codes for CASSRDDTDTQYF.

This clonotype appeared a single time. This chain joins TRBV29-1 and TRBJ2-3; D ambiguous. Germline values: CDR1 SQVTM, CDR2 ANQGSEA. V shed 4 bases and J shed 0 bases, with 5 bases lying between them. The CDR3 is 12 amino acids. The DNA for the CDR3 is TGCAGCGTTGTGGTGAGCACAGATACGCAGTATTTT. It is translated as CSVVVSTDTQYF.

The chain has TRBV12-3 or TRBV12-4 and TRBJ1-5; perhaps TRBD1 as D (5 bases). Trimming removed 8 bases at V and 4 bases at J, with 12 bases between. CDR3 length: 13 amino acids. CDR3 DNA sequence: TGTGCCAGCCAGGGACGGATAAATCAGCCCCAGCATTTT. As protein: CASQGRINQPQHF.

The V call is TRBV5-4, the J call TRBJ2-5; D gene unclear. The CDR3 spans 14 residues. Per the germline V gene, CDR1 is SGHNT and CDR2 is YYREEE (reference sequence). Trimming cost V 0 bases and J 2 bases, with 8 bases left between them. This CDR3 is CASSLGLEQETQYF. The CDR3 DNA follows: TGTGCCAGCAGCTTGGGCCTAGAGCAAGAGACCCAGTACTTC.

The chain has TRBV29-1 and TRBJ2-1; TRBD2 agrees at 8 bases. Germline CDR1 and CDR2: SQVTM and ANQGSEA. The ends lost 7 bases at V and 3 bases at J; junction bases unmatched: 23. This CDR3 region has 19 residues. This CDR3 is CSAPDERERTGGFYNEQFF. CDR3 nucleotide sequence: TGCAGCGCCCCGGATGAGCGCGAGAGGACGGGGGGGTTCTACAATGAGCAGTTCTTC.